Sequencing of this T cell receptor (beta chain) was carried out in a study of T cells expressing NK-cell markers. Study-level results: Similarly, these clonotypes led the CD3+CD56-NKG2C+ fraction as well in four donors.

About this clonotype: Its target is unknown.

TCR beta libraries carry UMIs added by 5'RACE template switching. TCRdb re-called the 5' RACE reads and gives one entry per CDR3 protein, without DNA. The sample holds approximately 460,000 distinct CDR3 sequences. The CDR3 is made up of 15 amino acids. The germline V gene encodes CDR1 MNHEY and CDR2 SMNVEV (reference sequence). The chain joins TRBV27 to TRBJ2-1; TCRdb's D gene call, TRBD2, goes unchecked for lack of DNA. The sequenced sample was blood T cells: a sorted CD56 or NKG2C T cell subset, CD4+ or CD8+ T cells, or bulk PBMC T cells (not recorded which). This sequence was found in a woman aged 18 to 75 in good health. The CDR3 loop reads CASSLGLAGFHEQFF.